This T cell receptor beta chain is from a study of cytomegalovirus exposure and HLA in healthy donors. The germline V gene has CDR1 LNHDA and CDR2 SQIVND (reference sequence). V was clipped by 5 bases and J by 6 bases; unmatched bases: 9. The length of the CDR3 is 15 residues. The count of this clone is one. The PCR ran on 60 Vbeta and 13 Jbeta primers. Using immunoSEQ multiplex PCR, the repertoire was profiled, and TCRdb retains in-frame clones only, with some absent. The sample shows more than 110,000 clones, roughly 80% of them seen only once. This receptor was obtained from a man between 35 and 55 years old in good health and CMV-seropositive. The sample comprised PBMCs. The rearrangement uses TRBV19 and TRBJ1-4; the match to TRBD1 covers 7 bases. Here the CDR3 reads CASSVQGQIDEKLFF. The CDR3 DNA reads TGTGCCAGTAGTGTACAGGGACAGATAGATGAAAAACTGTTTTTT.